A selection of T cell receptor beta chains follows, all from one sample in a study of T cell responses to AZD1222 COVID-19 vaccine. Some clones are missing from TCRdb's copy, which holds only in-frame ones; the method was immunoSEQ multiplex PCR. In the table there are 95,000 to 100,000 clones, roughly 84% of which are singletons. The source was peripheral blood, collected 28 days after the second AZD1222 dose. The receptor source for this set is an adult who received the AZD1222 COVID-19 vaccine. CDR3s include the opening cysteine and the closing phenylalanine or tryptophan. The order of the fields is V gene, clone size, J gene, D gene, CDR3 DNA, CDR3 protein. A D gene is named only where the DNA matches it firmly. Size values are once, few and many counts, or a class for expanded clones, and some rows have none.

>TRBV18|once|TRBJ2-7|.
TGTGCCAGCTCAGAGGACAAGGGGTTATCCTACGAGCAGTACTTC
CASSEDKGLSYEQYF
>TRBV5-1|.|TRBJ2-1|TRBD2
TGCGCCAGCAGCTCCGGGACTAGCGGGTACAATGAGCAGTTCTTC
CASSSGTSGYNEQFF
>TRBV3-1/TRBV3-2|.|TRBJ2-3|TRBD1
TGTGCCAGCAGTCCCAGGGGGCTTGGAGATACGCAGTATTTT
CASSPRGLGDTQYF
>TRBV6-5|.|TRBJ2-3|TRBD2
TGTGCCAGCAGTTACAGTACTAGCGGGGGAGATACGCAGTATTTT
CASSYSTSGGDTQYF
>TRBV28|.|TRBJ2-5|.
TGTGCCAGCAGTGGCCGGGCCTTAGCCTCGGAGACCCAGTACTTC
CASSGRALASETQYF
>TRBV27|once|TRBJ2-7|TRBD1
TGTGCCAGCAGGGGCTTAGGGACAGGGGAAAACGAGCAGTACTTC
CASRGLGTGENEQYF
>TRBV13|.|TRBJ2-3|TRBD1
TGTGCCAGCAGGGGGACAGGAAGGCCCACAGATACGCAGTATTTT
CASRGTGRPTDTQYF
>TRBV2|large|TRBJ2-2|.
TGTGCCAGCAGCGCGGGGCACGGGAACACCGGGGAGCTGTTTTTT
CASSAGHGNTGELFF
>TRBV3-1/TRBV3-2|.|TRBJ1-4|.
TGTGCCAGCAGCCAAGTTGCAACTAATGAAAAACTGTTTTTT
CASSQVATNEKLFF
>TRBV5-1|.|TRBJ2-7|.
TGCGCCAGCAGCTTGGGGACATTCTCCTACGAGCAGTACTTC
CASSLGTFSYEQYF
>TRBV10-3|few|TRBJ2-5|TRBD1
TGTGCCATCATGGCGTTAGGGACAGGGAGGGGAAAATGCCAAGAGACCCAGTACTTC
CAIMALGTGRGKCQETQYF
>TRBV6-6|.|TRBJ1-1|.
TGTGCCAGCAGTTCCGGAGAAGCTTTCTTT
CASSSGEAFF
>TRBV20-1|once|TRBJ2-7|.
TGCAGTGCCCCCCGGGACTACGAGCAGTACTTC
CSAPRDYEQYF
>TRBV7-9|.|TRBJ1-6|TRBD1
TGTGCCAGCAGGGAGGGACAGCCTCGGGCACCCCTCCACTTT
CASREGQPRAPLHF
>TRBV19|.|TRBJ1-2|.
TGTGCCAGTAGTACCAATAAGGGGCGGTATGGCTACACCTTC
CASSTNKGRYGYTF
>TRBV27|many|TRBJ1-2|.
TGTGCCGGCCACAACAGGTCCCTACCCTTGGACTATGGCTACACCTTC
CAGHNRSLPLDYGYTF
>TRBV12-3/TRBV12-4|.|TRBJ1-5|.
TGTGCCAGCAGTTTGACTGGGGGTCAGCCCCAGCATTTT
CASSLTGGQPQHF
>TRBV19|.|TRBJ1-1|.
TGTGCCAGTAGTCTGGCCAACACTGAAGCTTTCTTT
CASSLANTEAFF
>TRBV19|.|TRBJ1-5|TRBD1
TGTGCCAGTAGTCGAGGGACAGCAAGCTATTATAGCAATCAGCCCCAGCATTTT
CASSRGTASYYSNQPQHF
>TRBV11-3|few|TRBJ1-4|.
TGTGCCAGCAGCTTGGGCGGAAGGCTGTTTTTT
CASSLGGRLFF
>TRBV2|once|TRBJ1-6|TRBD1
TGTGCCAGCAGCAGGGACAGGGGGGATAATTCACCCCTCCACTTT
CASSRDRGDNSPLHF
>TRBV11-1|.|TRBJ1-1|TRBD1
TGTGCCAGCAGCTTAGTCGGACAGGGGGTCACTGAAGCTTTCTTT
CASSLVGQGVTEAFF
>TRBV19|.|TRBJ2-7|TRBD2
TGTGCCAGTAGTATAGGGGCCAGGGAGGGCTCCTACGAGCAGTACTTC
CASSIGAREGSYEQYF
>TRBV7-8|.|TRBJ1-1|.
TGTGCCAGCAGCAGACAGGTTGGAGGCACTGAAGCTTTCTTT
CASSRQVGGTEAFF
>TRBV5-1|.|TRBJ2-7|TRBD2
TGCGCCAGCAGCTCCCCGGGGGGCTACGAGCAGTACTTC
CASSSPGGYEQYF
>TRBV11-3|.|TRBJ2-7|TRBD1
TGTGCCAGCAGCTCCGGACAGGGGAGCTCCTACGAGCAGTACTTC
CASSSGQGSSYEQYF
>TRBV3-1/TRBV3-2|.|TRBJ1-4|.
TGTGCCAGCAGCCATCGTTCCCAGGGTGGTAGGGAAAAACTGTTTTTT
CASSHRSQGGREKLFF
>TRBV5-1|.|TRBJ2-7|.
TGCGCCAGCTCCCGGGACCCCGATCCTGGGGAGCAGTACTTC
CASSRDPDPGEQYF
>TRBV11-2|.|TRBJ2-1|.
TGTGCCAGCAGCTCGATTGGACGCAATGAGCAGTTCTTC
CASSSIGRNEQFF
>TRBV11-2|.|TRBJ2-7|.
TGTGCCAGCAGCCCTCGCCTACGGGAGCAGTACTTC
CASSPRLREQYF
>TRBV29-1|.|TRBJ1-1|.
TGCAGCGTTGACTTCGCGGGGAGCGCTGAAGCTTTCTTT
CSVDFAGSAEAFF
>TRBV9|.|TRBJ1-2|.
TGTGCCAGCAGCGCCCGAGACAGCCTCTACACCTTC
CASSARDSLYTF
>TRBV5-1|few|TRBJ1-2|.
TGCGCCAGCAGCCCCCAGGGGTCCGACTATGGCTACACCTTC
CASSPQGSDYGYTF
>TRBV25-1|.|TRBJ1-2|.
TGTGCCAGCAGTGATCGGGGACATCGGGCTTCGTCGAGTGGCTACACCTTC
CASSDRGHRASSSGYTF
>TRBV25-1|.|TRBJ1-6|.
TGTGCCAGCAGTGATCAGTACTCCTATAATTCACCCCTCCACTTT
CASSDQYSYNSPLHF
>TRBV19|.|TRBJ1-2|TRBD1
TGTGCCAGTAGTGCCCAGGGGGGATATGGCTACACCTTC
CASSAQGGYGYTF
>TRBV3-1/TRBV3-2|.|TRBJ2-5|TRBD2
TGTGCCAGCAGCCAAGAGGGACCCTCTAGCGGGCAAGAGACCCAGTACTTC
CASSQEGPSSGQETQYF
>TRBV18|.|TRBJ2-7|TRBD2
TGTGCCAGCCGCCCGGGAGCTAGCGGTTACGAGCAGTACTTC
CASRPGASGYEQYF
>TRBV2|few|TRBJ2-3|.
TGTGCCAGCAAGGCCGGGGGCCATCCAACAGATACGCAGTATTTT
CASKAGGHPTDTQYF
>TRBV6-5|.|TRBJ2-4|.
TGTGCCAGCAGCCCGGGGGGCCTCGGGGGAGACATTCAGTACTTC
CASSPGGLGGDIQYF
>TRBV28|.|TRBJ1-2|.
TGTGCCAGCAGTCCTCCTCGGGCGGATGGCTACACCTTC
CASSPPRADGYTF
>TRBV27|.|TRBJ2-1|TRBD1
TGTGCCAGCGCCACAGGGGGCGGATCCTACAATGAGCAGTTCTTC
CASATGGGSYNEQFF
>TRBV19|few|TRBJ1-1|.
TGTGCCAGTAAGGAGGCGAACACTGAAGCTTTCTTT
CASKEANTEAFF
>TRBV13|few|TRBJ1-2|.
TGTGCCAGCAGCCCGCGAGGGAGACAGGCCAATGGCTACACCTTC
CASSPRGRQANGYTF
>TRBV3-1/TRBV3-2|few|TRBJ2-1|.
TGTGCCAGCAGCCACCTCCCGGGACTTCAGAGGGTTGAGCAGTTCTTC
CASSHLPGLQRVEQFF
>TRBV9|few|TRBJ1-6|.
TGTGCCAGCAGCGTAGAAGCGGCCCCTAATTCACCCCTCCACTTT
CASSVEAAPNSPLHF
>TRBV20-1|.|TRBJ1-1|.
TGCAGTGCTCGGGGGGCCACTGAAGCTTTCTTT
CSARGATEAFF
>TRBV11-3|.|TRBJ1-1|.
TGTGCCAGCAGCTTCCATCAGAACACTGAAGCTTTCTTT
CASSFHQNTEAFF
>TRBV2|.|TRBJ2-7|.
TGTGCCAGCAGTGAACAGGACCCCTACGAGCAGTACTTC
CASSEQDPYEQYF
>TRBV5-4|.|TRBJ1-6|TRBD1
TGTGCCAGCAGCTCTAACAGGGGTGGTTCACCCCTCCACTTT
CASSSNRGGSPLHF
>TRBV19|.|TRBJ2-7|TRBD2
TGTGCCAGTAGTATTTCTAGCGGGAGCGCCTACGAGCAGTACTTC
CASSISSGSAYEQYF
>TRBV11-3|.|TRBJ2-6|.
TGTGCCAGCAGCTTCCCACGGCTTCTTGGGGCCAACGTCCTGACTTTC
CASSFPRLLGANVLTF
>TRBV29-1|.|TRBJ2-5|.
TGCAGCGTTGGGGGGGACCAGGCCCAGTACTTC
CSVGGDQAQYF
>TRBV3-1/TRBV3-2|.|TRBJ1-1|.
TGTGCCAGCAGCCAAGACAGGGCCACTGAAGCTTTCTTT
CASSQDRATEAFF
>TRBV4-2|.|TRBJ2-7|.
TGTGCCAGCAGCCAAGACGTTGGCTCTAACTCCTACGAGCAGTACTTC
CASSQDVGSNSYEQYF